Below are 19 T cell receptor beta chains sequenced from a single sample in a study of T cell repertoires in cytomegalovirus infection. One entry per CDR3 protein, called by TCRdb with MiXCR from the reads. The table lists roughly 600,000 distinct CDR3 sequences, roughly 24% of them singletons. The sample was CD8+ T cells from PBMCs. The receptors were sampled from a human donor in good health (CMV status not recorded). Some clones in this sample may be carry-over from other donors' samples.

CDR3 protein: CASRDTGSGANVLTF. The CDR3 nucleotides are TGTGCCAGCAGAGATACAGGTTCTGGGGCCAACGTCCTGACTTTC. This chain connects TRBV11-2 to TRBJ2-6; tentatively, D is TRBD1 (5 bases). This CDR3 spans 15 amino acids. V dropped 6 bases and J dropped 1 base, with 10 bases sitting between them. In germline, CDR1 is SGHAT, CDR2 FQNNGV.

This clonotype was found many times. The chain carries TRBV7-8 and TRBJ2-7; D remains ambiguous. This CDR3 spans 13 amino acids. V shed 1 base and J shed 6 bases, with 10 bases lying between them. Germline CDR1 is SGHVS and CDR2 is FQNEAQ. The CDR3 DNA sequence: TGTGCCAGCAGCTTAGAACCCAGTCGCGAGCAGTACGTC. Amino acids: CASSLEPSREQYV.

About this clonotype: At one end, the junction sequence differs from germline, possibly due to a read error. The rearrangement uses TRBV20-1 and TRBJ1-2, with unresolved D. This CDR3 comprises 14 residues. In germline, CDR1 is DFQATT, CDR2 SNEGSKA (reference sequence). CDR3 protein: CSARADNFNNGYTF. The CDR3 DNA sequence: TGCAGTGCTAGAGCCGACAACTTTAACAATGGCTACACCTTC.

The V and J genes are TRBV4-3 and TRBJ1-6, with D hard to call. V was pared by 4 bases and J by 14 bases, with 18 bases between. Germline assignment: CDR1 LGHNA and CDR2 YSLEER. The CDR3 length is 14 residues. The CDR3 sequence is CASSRDGGLMALHF. The CDR3 DNA reads TGCGCCAGCAGCCGAGACGGTGGCCTTATGGCCCTCCACTTT.

This clonotype was detected only once. V usage is TRBV9 and J usage is TRBJ1-5; D unresolved. V was shortened by 0 bases and J by 0 bases, with 4 bases between the two germline ends. The CDR3 loop spans 14 amino acids. Germline CDR1 SGDLS, CDR2 YYNGEE. CDR3 residues: CASSVVDSNQPQHF. The DNA of the CDR3 is TGTGCCAGCAGCGTAGTAGATAGCAATCAGCCCCAGCATTTT.

Only a few counts were recorded for this clonotype. This chain connects TRBV7-9 to TRBJ2-2; D not resolved. The CDR3 is 14 residues long. Deletions cut 6 bases from V and 1 base from J, with 9 bases between. Per germline, CDR1 SEHNR and CDR2 FQNEAQ (reference sequence). The CDR3 protein is CASRPTENTGELFF. In DNA form, the CDR3 reads TGTGCCAGCAGACCCACAGAGAACACCGGGGAGCTGTTTTTT.

The chain couples TRBV12-3 or TRBV12-4 to TRBJ2-2; 12 bases match TRBD2. CDR3 length: 17 amino acids. V shed 10 bases and J 7 bases; nucleotides not matched to a gene: 16. CDR3 coding DNA: TGTGCCACCCCCGCGCTACTAGCGGGGGGAATCGGCGGGGAGCTGTTTTTT. As protein: CATPALLAGGIGGELFF.

This clonotype was seen more than once but under ten times. The junction differs from germline at one of its ends, possibly a read error. The rearrangement links TRBV7-9 to TRBJ2-3; D perhaps matches TRBD1 (6 bases). CDR3 size: 14 residues. The V gene's germline CDR1 is SEHNR and CDR2 FQNEAQ (reference sequence). The CDR3 protein is CASTLTGYTDTQYF. DNA of the CDR3: TGTGCCAGCACCTTAACAGGGTACACAGATACGCAGTATTTT.

This chain uses TRBV28 with TRBJ2-2; 10 bases agree with TRBD1. This CDR3 region has 16 residues. Unmatched junction bases numbered 5, after V lost 6 bases and J lost 1 base. Germline V gene sequence: CDR1 MDHEN, CDR2 SYDVKM. Here the CDR3 DNA reads TGTGCCAGCAGATACAGGACAGGGGGGAACACCGGGGAGCTGTTTTTT. It yields the protein CASRYRTGGNTGELFF. The full variable domain, in which reference TRBV28 and TRBJ2-2 provide the parts outside the CDR3, is DVKVTQSSRYLVKRTGEKVFLECVQDMDHENMFWYRQDPGLGLRLIYFSYDVKMKEKGDIPEGYSVSREKKERFSLILESASTNQTSMYLCASRYRTGGNTGELFFGEGSRLTVL.

The chain is built from TRBV9 and TRBJ2-7; 9 nucleotides match TRBD1. CDR1 and CDR2 (germline): SGDLS, YYNGEE. V was clipped by 6 bases and J by 4 bases; unmatched bases: 11. The CDR3 has 15 amino acids. The CDR3 loop reads CASNNHAGQGYEQYF. The CDR3 bases are TGTGCCAGCAACAACCACGCGGGACAGGGTTACGAGCAGTACTTC.

In this sample, this clonotype turned up many times. For the CDR3, the DNA is TGTGCCAGCAGCTTCCGGGACAGTGGATCTACTGAAGCTTTCTTT. This codes for CASSFRDSGSTEAFF. V usage is TRBV7-9 and J usage is TRBJ1-1; TRBD1 matches at 7 bases. Germline CDR1 SEHNR, CDR2 FQNEAQ (reference sequence). The CDR3 consists of 15 residues. Losses at the gene ends were 3 bases for V and 5 bases for J; bases not matched to a gene: 9.

CDR3 in DNA: TGTGCCACCGTTGGAGGAACCCCCTACAATGAGCAGTTCTTC. Its translation is CATVGGTPYNEQFF. The chain joins TRBV6-6 to TRBJ2-1; D is possibly TRBD2 (5 bases). Trimming cost V 10 bases and J 2 bases, with 15 bases left between them. Germline-derived CDR1 and CDR2 are MNHNY and SVGAGI (reference sequence). CDR3 length: 14 amino acids.

This clonotype was found a few times. The rearrangement links TRBV5-6 to TRBJ2-1; D may be TRBD1 (6 bases). The CDR3 loop spans 13 amino acids. CDR1 is SGHDT, CDR2 YYEEEE, per germline. V lost 0 bases to trimming and J lost 9 bases, with 10 bases between them. DNA of the CDR3: TGTGCCAGCAGCTTGGCCGGGGACATTGAGCAGTTCTTC. It translates to CASSLAGDIEQFF. The variable domain in full, completed from reference TRBV5-6 and TRBJ2-1, reads DAGVTQSPTHLIKTRGQQVTLRCSPKSGHDTVSWYQQALGQGPQFIFQYYEEEERQRGNFPDRFSGHQFPNYSSELNVNALLLGDSALYLCASSLAGDIEQFFGPGTRLTVL.

This clonotype was found many times. V gene TRBV10-3 combines with J gene TRBJ1-1; no definite D call. CDR1 and CDR2 (germline): ENHRY, SYGVKD. The CDR3 sequence is 16 residues long. Trimming pared 3 bases from V and 0 bases from J, leaving 14 bases between. CDR3 sequence (DNA): TGTGCCATCAGTGATCGGGAACAGCCTATGAACACTGAAGCTTTCTTT. This gives the protein CAISDREQPMNTEAFF.

In this sample, this clonotype turned up a few times. The chain has TRBV6-1 and TRBJ1-2; D not resolved. V gave up 5 bases and J gave up 0 bases, with 13 bases separating them. The germline V gene has CDR1 MNHNS and CDR2 SASEGT. There are 15 residues in the CDR3. CDR3 in DNA: TGTGCCAGCAGTTATCGTCCAACCGCTAACTATGGCTACACCTTC. It translates to CASSYRPTANYGYTF.

The sample holds a few counts of this clonotype. The chain employs TRBV2 and TRBJ2-5, with a possible D match to TRBD2 (5 bases). Germline V lookup: CDR1 SNHLY, CDR2 FYNNEI. V was trimmed by 3 bases and J by 5 bases, leaving 16 bases between them. There are 15 residues in the CDR3. The CDR3 loop is CASSDLAAEGETQYF. The CDR3 bases are TGTGCCAGCAGTGATTTGGCAGCGGAAGGGGAGACCCAGTACTTC.

This clonotype was seen many times. The CDR3 DNA follows: TGTGCCAGCAGTAAAGTCGGACACAATGAGCAGTTCTTC. Translated, it gives CASSKVGHNEQFF. This chain connects TRBV6-1 to TRBJ2-1, with no clear D. This CDR3 has 13 amino acids. From germline, CDR1 is MNHNS and CDR2 SASEGT. V lost 5 bases and J lost 5, with 10 bases in between.

This clonotype was seen only a few times. The chain recombines TRBV6-5 with TRBJ1-4; TRBD1 matches at 7 bases. This CDR3 has 14 residues. V trimming: 5 bases; J trimming: 6 bases; junction bases outside the gene matches: 6. Per the germline V gene, CDR1 is MNHEY and CDR2 is SVGAGI. This chain's CDR3 is CASSLTGFYEKLFF. The CDR3 DNA reads TGTGCCAGCAGTCTGACAGGGTTTTATGAAAAACTGTTTTTT.

This clonotype was picked up many times. At one of its ends the junction is not consistent with the germline gene, which may arise from a read error. V is TRBV7-2 and J is TRBJ2-7, with D tentatively TRBD1 or TRBD2 (5 bases each). Germline lookup yields CDR1 SGHTA and CDR2 FQGNSA. The CDR3 is 16 residues long. The CDR3 loop reads CASTLSGTPSLYEQYF. CDR3 sequence (DNA): TGTGCCAGCACCTTATCCGGGACGCCTTCCCTCTACGAGCAGTACTTC.